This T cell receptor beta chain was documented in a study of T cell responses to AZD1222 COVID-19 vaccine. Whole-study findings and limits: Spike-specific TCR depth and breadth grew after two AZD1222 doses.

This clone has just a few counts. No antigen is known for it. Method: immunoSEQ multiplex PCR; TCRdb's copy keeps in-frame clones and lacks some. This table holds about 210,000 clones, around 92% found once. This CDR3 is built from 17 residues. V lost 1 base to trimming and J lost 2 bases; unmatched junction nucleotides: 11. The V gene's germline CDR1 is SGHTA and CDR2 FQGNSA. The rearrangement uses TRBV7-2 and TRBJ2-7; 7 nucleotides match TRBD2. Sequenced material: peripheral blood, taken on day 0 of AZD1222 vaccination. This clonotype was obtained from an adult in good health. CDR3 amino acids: CASSLVSGSGSAYEQYF. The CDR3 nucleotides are TGTGCCAGCAGCTTAGTCTCTGGTAGCGGGTCCGCCTACGAGCAGTACTTC.